This T cell receptor beta chain was observed in a study of blood T cell repertoires in COVID-19. Study information: The samples span acute and convalescent COVID-19 from the United States, Italy and Spain. Sample material is recorded as cDNA or gDNA derived from T cells, B-cell-depleted T cells, or PBMCs.

The CDR3 has 17 residues. V shed 1 base, J shed 6 bases, and the junction held 7 bases outside the gene matches. CDR1 SGHAT and CDR2 FQNNGV come from the germline V gene. Original analysis: Nucleated cell counts were estimated from reference gene primer amplification. Clones were sequenced by immunoSEQ multiplex PCR, and TCRdb holds only the in-frame ones, with some missing. That table furnishes V, J and clone size, whereas the DNA furnished D and trimming. The sample has roughly 100,000 clones; approximately 86% are singletons. Input material: peripheral blood. The J gene is TRBJ1-6, the V gene TRBV11-2; 9 nucleotides agree with TRBD1. The clonotype originates from a man aged 50-59 years with active or convalescent COVID-19. The chain's CDR3 is CASSLVQQGAGNSPLHF. DNA of the CDR3: TGTGCCAGCAGCTTAGTACAACAGGGGGCAGGTAATTCACCCCTCCACTTT.